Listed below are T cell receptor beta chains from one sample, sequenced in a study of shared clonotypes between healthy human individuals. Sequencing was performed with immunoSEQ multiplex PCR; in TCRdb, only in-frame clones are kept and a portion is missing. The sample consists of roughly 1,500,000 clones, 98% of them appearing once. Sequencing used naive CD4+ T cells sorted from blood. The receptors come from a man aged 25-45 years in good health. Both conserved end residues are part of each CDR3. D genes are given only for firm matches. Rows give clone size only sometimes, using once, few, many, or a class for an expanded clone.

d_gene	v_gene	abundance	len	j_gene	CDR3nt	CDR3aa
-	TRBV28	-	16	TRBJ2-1	TGTGCCAGCAGTTCCCTGCAGGCAGTAACCTACAATGAGCAGTTCTTC	CASSSLQAVTYNEQFF
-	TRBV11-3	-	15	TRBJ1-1	TGTGCCAGCAGCTTAGGGGGGGCTGAAGTCTCTGAAGCTTTCTTT	CASSLGGAEVSEAFF
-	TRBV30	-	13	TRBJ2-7	TGTGCCTGGAGTTCGATGGCCGAGGACGAGCAGTACTTC	CAWSSMAEDEQYF
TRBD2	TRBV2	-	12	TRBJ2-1	TGTGCCAGCAGTGATCGGGGAGGGGTCCGGTTCTTC	CASSDRGGVRFF
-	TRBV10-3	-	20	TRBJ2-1	TGTGCCATCAGTGACTGGGGGCGGCGAGAGGCTCCAAACGCCAACAATGAGCAGTTCTTC	CAISDWGRREAPNANNEQFF
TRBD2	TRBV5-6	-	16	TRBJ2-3	TGTGCCAGCAGCATACCAGCGGGAGTGGGCACAGATACGCAGTATTTT	CASSIPAGVGTDTQYF
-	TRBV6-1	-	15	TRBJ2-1	TGTGCCAGCAGGGAAGGGGGTAACTCCTACAATGAGCAGTTCTTC	CASREGGNSYNEQFF
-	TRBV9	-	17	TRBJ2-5	TGTGCCAGCAGCGTTGGAGGAAAGGTTGGTGACCCAGAGACCCAGTACTTC	CASSVGGKVGDPETQYF
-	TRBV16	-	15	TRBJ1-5	TGTGCCAGCAGCCCGGGCAGGGAGGGGAATCAGCCCCAGCATTTT	CASSPGREGNQPQHF
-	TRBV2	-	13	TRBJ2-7	TGTGCCAGCAGTGACAGGGGAGCCTACGAGCAGTACTTC	CASSDRGAYEQYF
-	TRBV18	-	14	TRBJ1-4	TGTGCCAGCTCAGAGGACGGCCCCGATGAAAAACTGTTTTTT	CASSEDGPDEKLFF
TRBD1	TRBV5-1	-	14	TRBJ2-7	TGCGCCAGCAGCTCCGGGACAGAGTCCTACGAGCAGTACTTC	CASSSGTESYEQYF
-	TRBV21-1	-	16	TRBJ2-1	TGTGCCAGCAGCAAAAGTACTAGGGGAGTCTACAATGAGCAGTTCTTC	CASSKSTRGVYNEQFF
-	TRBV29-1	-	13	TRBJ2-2	TGCAGCGTCGGGACGGGGAACACCGGGGAGCTGTTTTTT	CSVGTGNTGELFF
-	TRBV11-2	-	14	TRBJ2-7	TGTGCCAGCAGCTCCGTGAGCAACCGGCACGAGCAGTACTTC	CASSSVSNRHEQYF
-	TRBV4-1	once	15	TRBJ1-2	TGCGCCAGCAGCCCACAGACCCGTTTTACCGATGGCTACACCTTC	CASSPQTRFTDGYTF
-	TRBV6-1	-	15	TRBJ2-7	TGTGCCAGCAGTGAAAGGTTGTCTACTTCGCTTGAGCAGTACTTC	CASSERLSTSLEQYF
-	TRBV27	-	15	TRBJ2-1	TGTGCCAGCAGTTTTCTGGCGGTTTCCTACAATGAGCAGTTCTTC	CASSFLAVSYNEQFF
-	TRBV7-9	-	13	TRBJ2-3	TGTGCCAGCAGCTTAACCGCCACAGATACGCAGTATTTT	CASSLTATDTQYF
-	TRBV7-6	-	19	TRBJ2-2	TGTGCCAGCAGCTTAGTAGTAGTCGGGTCAGGGGCGAACACCGGGGAGCTGTTTTTT	CASSLVVVGSGANTGELFF
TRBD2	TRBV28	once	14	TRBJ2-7	TGTGCCAGCAGTATAGGGACTAGCCGCTACGAGCAGTACTTC	CASSIGTSRYEQYF
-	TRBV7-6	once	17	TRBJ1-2	TGTGCCAGCAGTCAGGCGCCGTGGGGGGCCCCTAACTATGGCTACACCTTC	CASSQAPWGAPNYGYTF
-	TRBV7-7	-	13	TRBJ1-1	TGTGCCAGCAGCTCGACCGTGAACACTGAAGCTTTCTTT	CASSSTVNTEAFF
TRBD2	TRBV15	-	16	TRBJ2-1	TGTGCCACCAGCCGCCGGGAGGGCCTGGGGGGCAATGAGCAGTTCTTC	CATSRREGLGGNEQFF
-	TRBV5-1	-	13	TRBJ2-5	TGCGCCAGCAGCACCCGGGGTCAAGAGACCCAGTACTTC	CASSTRGQETQYF
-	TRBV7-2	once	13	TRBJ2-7	TGTGCCAGCAGCGGACGGCACTCCTACGAGCAGTACTTC	CASSGRHSYEQYF
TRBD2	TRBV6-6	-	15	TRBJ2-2	TGTGCCAGCCTACGACTAGCGGGGAACACCGGGGAGCTGTTTTTT	CASLRLAGNTGELFF
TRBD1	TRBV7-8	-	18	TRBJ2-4	TGTGCCAGCAGCTCTCTCGGGACAGCCCATGGGGCCAAAAACATTCAGTACTTC	CASSSLGTAHGAKNIQYF
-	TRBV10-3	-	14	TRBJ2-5	TGTGCCATCGGGGTGGGAGGCGCACAAGAGACCCAGTACTTC	CAIGVGGAQETQYF
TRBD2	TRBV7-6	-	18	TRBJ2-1	TGTGCCAGCAGCTTCATCTTAGCGGGAGGGAGCTCCTACAATGAGCAGTTCTTC	CASSFILAGGSSYNEQFF
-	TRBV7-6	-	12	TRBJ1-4	TGTGCCAGCAGCTTCCCAGGGAGAGGACTGTTTTTT	CASSFPGRGLFF
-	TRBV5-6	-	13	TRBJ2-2	TGTGCCAGCAGCTTGGCGGGGCCCGGGGAGCTGTTTTTT	CASSLAGPGELFF
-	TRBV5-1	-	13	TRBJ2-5	TGCGCCAGCAGCTTGGTCACCGAAGAGACCCAGTACTTC	CASSLVTEETQYF
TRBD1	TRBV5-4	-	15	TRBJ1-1	TGTGCCAGCAGCGCCCCAGGACAGGGGAACACTGAAGCTTTCTTT	CASSAPGQGNTEAFF
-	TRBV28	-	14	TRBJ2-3	TGTGCCAGCAAAAGCGGGCCTAGCACAGATACGCAGTATTTT	CASKSGPSTDTQYF
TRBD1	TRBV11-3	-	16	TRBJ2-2	TGTGCCAGCAGCGGCCGAGGGGGCCGAAACACCGGGGAGCTGTTTTTT	CASSGRGGRNTGELFF
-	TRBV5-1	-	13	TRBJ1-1	TGCGCCAGCAGCTTGATACCGAACACTGAAGCTTTCTTT	CASSLIPNTEAFF
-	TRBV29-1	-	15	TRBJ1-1	TGCAGCGTTGCTTTGGGGGCGAGGGGTGGCACTGAAGCTTTCTTT	CSVALGARGGTEAFF
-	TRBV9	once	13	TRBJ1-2	TGTGCCAGCAGCGTATCGGAGGGCTATGGCTACACCTTC	CASSVSEGYGYTF
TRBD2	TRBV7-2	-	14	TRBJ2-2	TGTGCCAGCAGCCTTCCCCTAGCGGACTCTGGGCTGTTTTTT	CASSLPLADSGLFF
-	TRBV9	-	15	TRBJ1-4	TGTGCCAGCAACCTCCGGGACGGACCTAATGAAAAACTGTTTTTT	CASNLRDGPNEKLFF
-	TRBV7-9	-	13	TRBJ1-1	TGTGCCAGCAGCCGGGACGGATACACTGAAGCTTTCTTT	CASSRDGYTEAFF
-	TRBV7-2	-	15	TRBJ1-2	TGTGCCAGCAGCTTAAAGGGAAGAGCTAACTATGGCTACACCTTC	CASSLKGRANYGYTF